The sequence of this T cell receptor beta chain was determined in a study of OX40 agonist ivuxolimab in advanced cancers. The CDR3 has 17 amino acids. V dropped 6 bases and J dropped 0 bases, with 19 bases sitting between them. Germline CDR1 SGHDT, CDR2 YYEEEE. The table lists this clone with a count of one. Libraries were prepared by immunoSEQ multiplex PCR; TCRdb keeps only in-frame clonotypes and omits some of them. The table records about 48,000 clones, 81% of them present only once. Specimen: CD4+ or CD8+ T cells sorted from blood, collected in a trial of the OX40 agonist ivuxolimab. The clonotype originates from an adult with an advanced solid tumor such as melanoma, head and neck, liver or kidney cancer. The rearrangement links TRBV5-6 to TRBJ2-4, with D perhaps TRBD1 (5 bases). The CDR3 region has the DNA TGTGCCAGCAACACAGGCCAATCGCCTTTAGCCAAAAACATTCAGTACTTC. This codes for CASNTGQSPLAKNIQYF.